The rows below give T cell receptor beta chains drawn from one sample of a study of regulatory T cells in long-lasting Graves disease. One entry per CDR3 protein, called by TCRdb with MiXCR from the multiplex PCR reads. The sample has about 400,000 distinct CDR3 sequences, roughly 16% seen once. These same data were also listed under a study on T cells in Graves' hyperthyroidism and ophthalmopathy.

This specimen was peripheral blood mononuclear cells (PBMCs), taken at new diagnosis, from a patient treated with antithyroid drugs. The receptors were sampled from a woman under 30 with Graves disease. CDR3s include the opening cysteine and the closing phenylalanine or tryptophan. A D gene is named only where the DNA matches it firmly. Not all rows give a size; the values are once, few, many and, for expanded clones, a class.

D: TRBD1
J: TRBJ2-1
size: many
V: TRBV18
CDR3: CASSPPSDRGEQFF
DNA: TGTGCCAGCTCACCACCGAGCGACAGGGGTGAGCAGTTCTTC

D: -
J: TRBJ1-6
size: few
V: TRBV12-3/TRBV12-4
CDR3: CASSQQGARSPLHF
DNA: TGTGCCAGCAGCCAACAGGGCGCCCGATCACCCCTCCACTTT

D: -
J: TRBJ2-5
size: many
V: TRBV5-1
CDR3: CASSLYPGNQETQYF
DNA: TGCGCCAGCAGCTTGTATCCTGGGAACCAAGAGACCCAGTACTTC

D: TRBD1
J: TRBJ2-3
size: many
V: TRBV5-4
CDR3: CASSLQGEDTQYF
DNA: TGTGCCAGCAGCTTGCAGGGGGAAGATACGCAGTATTTT

D: -
J: TRBJ2-5
size: few
V: TRBV7-7
CDR3: CASSLALGPETQYF
DNA: TGTGCTAGCAGCTTAGCGTTGGGGCCGGAGACCCAGTACTTC

D: -
J: TRBJ1-2
size: -
V: TRBV15
CDR3: CATSRDDRDNYGYTF
DNA: TGTGCCACCAGCAGAGATGACCGGGATAACTATGGCTACACCTTC

D: TRBD2
J: TRBJ2-1
size: -
V: TRBV5-1
CDR3: CASSSGGGSYNEQFF
DNA: TGCGCCAGCAGCTCGGGGGGGGGCTCCTACAATGAGCAGTTCTTC

D: -
J: TRBJ1-5
size: few
V: TRBV5-6
CDR3: CASSPGHSGAQPQHF
DNA: TGTGCCAGCAGCCCAGGACATTCGGGCGCTCAGCCCCAGCATTTT

D: -
J: TRBJ1-4
size: few
V: TRBV5-1
CDR3: CASSLSGLFSTNEKLFF
DNA: TGCGCCAGCAGCTTGTCCGGCCTTTTTTCTACTAATGAAAAACTGTTTTTT

D: -
J: TRBJ2-2
size: many
V: TRBV2
CDR3: CASSGKRGGELFF
DNA: TGTGCCAGCAGTGGGAAGCGAGGCGGGGAGCTGTTTTTT

D: -
J: TRBJ1-5
size: -
V: TRBV6-1
CDR3: CASTPPGNNQPQHF
DNA: TGTGCCAGCACTCCACCGGGCAATAATCAGCCCCAGCATTTT

D: TRBD1
J: TRBJ1-1
size: many
V: TRBV3-1
CDR3: CASSLKQGTEAFF
DNA: TGTGCCAGCAGCCTAAAACAGGGGACTGAAGCTTTCTTT

D: TRBD1
J: TRBJ1-2
size: many
V: TRBV2
CDR3: CASSPGQGKAHGYTF
DNA: TGTGCCAGCTCACCTGGACAGGGAAAAGCTCATGGCTACACCTTC

D: -
J: TRBJ2-2
size: -
V: TRBV29-1
CDR3: CSGTANTGELFF
DNA: TGCAGCGGGACAGCGAACACCGGGGAGCTGTTTTTT

D: -
J: TRBJ2-7
size: many
V: TRBV7-4
CDR3: CASSLGEGTSHEQYF
DNA: TGTGCCAGCAGCTTAGGAGAGGGTACTTCCCACGAGCAGTACTTC

D: -
J: TRBJ2-7
size: few
V: TRBV3-1
CDR3: CASSQNLRSRAPSYEQYF
DNA: TGTGCCAGCAGCCAAAATCTCCGCAGTCGGGCCCCATCCTACGAGCAGTACTTC

D: -
J: TRBJ2-7
size: -
V: TRBV20-1
CDR3: CSARVSGYEQYF
DNA: TGCAGTGCTAGAGTGTCGGGCTACGAGCAGTACTTC

D: -
J: TRBJ2-4
size: -
V: TRBV14
CDR3: CASSQAPWGDPLAKNIQYF
DNA: TGTGCCAGCAGCCAGGCCCCCTGGGGGGACCCTCTAGCCAAAAACATTCAGTACTTC

D: TRBD2
J: TRBJ2-7
size: many
V: TRBV30
CDR3: CAWRNRGGTYEQYF
DNA: TGTGCCTGGAGAAACCGGGGGGGAACCTACGAGCAGTACTTC

D: -
J: TRBJ1-2
size: many
V: TRBV30
CDR3: CAWSVGPAGVLYTF
DNA: TGTGCCTGGAGTGTAGGGCCAGCAGGGGTTCTCTACACCTTC

D: -
J: TRBJ2-7
size: few
V: TRBV7-9
CDR3: CASSDRGGFEVSYEQYF
DNA: TGTGCCAGCAGCGATAGGGGGGGATTTGAGGTCTCCTACGAGCAGTACTTC

D: -
J: TRBJ2-3
size: many
V: TRBV5-1
CDR3: CASSLGAPWADTQYF
DNA: TGCGCCAGCAGCTTGGGGGCTCCTTGGGCAGATACGCAGTATTTT

D: -
J: TRBJ2-5
size: many
V: TRBV3-1
CDR3: CASSHRGETQYF
DNA: TGTGCCAGCAGCCACCGGGGGGAGACCCAGTACTTC

D: TRBD2
J: TRBJ2-1
size: many
V: TRBV5-1
CDR3: CASRIGLAEYNEQFF
DNA: TGCGCCAGCAGGATAGGACTAGCGGAATACAATGAGCAGTTCTTC

D: TRBD2
J: TRBJ2-2
size: many
V: TRBV7-3
CDR3: CASSLLRRGGTATGELFF
DNA: TGTGCCAGCAGCTTATTGAGACGCGGGGGGACCGCTACCGGGGAGCTGTTTTTT

D: -
J: TRBJ1-1
size: many
V: TRBV6-1
CDR3: CASREAEAFF
DNA: TGTGCCAGCAGAGAGGCTGAAGCTTTCTTT

D: TRBD2
J: TRBJ2-1
size: many
V: TRBV27
CDR3: CASSPGLVGGRGNEQFF
DNA: TGTGCCAGCAGTCCGGGACTAGTCGGGGGCCGGGGGAATGAGCAGTTCTTC

D: -
J: TRBJ1-2
size: many
V: TRBV2
CDR3: CASSGFSGSSGYTF
DNA: TGTGCCAGCAGTGGATTCTCAGGGTCTTCTGGCTACACCTTC

D: TRBD1
J: TRBJ2-7
size: few
V: TRBV9
CDR3: CASSVRDRGYKQYF
DNA: TGTGCCAGCAGCGTTAGAGACAGGGGATACAAGCAGTACTTC

D: -
J: TRBJ2-6
size: few
V: TRBV3-1
CDR3: CASTVHKTSGANVLTF
DNA: TGTGCCAGCACTGTACACAAAACATCTGGGGCCAACGTCCTGACTTTC

D: -
J: TRBJ2-3
size: many
V: TRBV2
CDR3: CASSETATDTQYF
DNA: TGTGCCAGCAGTGAAACCGCCACAGATACGCAGTATTTT

D: -
J: TRBJ2-7
size: many
V: TRBV18
CDR3: CASSPLRVQLEQYF
DNA: TGTGCCAGCTCACCACTCAGGGTGCAACTCGAGCAGTACTTC